The clone carrying this T cell receptor (beta chain) is a singleton in its sample. Its specificity is not known. This specimen comes from a study of neoadjuvant nivolumab and ipilimumab in lung cancer. Study context: Nivolumab 3 mg/kg was given days 1, 15 and 29, plus ipilimumab 1 mg/kg day 1 in combination.

The method was immunoSEQ multiplex PCR; TCRdb's version includes in-frame clones alone and lacks a portion of them. The sample includes 25,000 to 35,000 clones, 90% of them seen just once. V was clipped by 5 bases and J by 0 bases, with 20 bases between them. The CDR3 length is 17 residues. CDR1 and CDR2 (germline): SGHDT, YYEEEE. Findings and limits, study-wide: TCR richness and clonality were higher in tumors than adjacent uninvolved lung. TCR sequencing covered a small number of samples. From pretherapy to surgery, tumor richness and clonality rose with dual therapy.

The source material was peripheral blood, sampled after neoadjuvant nivolumab, alone or with ipilimumab, at or shortly before surgery. The V call is TRBV5-6, the J call TRBJ1-1; TRBD1 is a possible D gene (6 bases). The sequence was collected from an adult with non-small cell lung cancer. CDR3 loop: CASSSRGAGRVNTEAFF. CDR3 nucleotide sequence: TGTGCCAGCAGTTCTAGGGGGGCAGGGCGAGTGAACACTGAAGCTTTCTTT.